This T cell receptor (beta chain) appears in the sequencing data of a study of cytomegalovirus exposure and HLA in healthy donors. The PCR was carried out with 60 Vbeta primers and 13 Jbeta primers. Original data processing: Later, some 79 million unique TCR beta chains were counted in an analysis, and roughly 11 million of them were shared. Assay used: immunoSEQ multiplex PCR; TCRdb lists only in-frame clones, some missing. V, J and clone size reflect that table, while D and trimming were determined from the DNA. Here the sample spans about 64,000 clones, over 75% being singletons. The germline V gene encodes CDR1 SGHAT and CDR2 FQNNGV. Trimming removed 5 bases from V and 9 bases from J, with 23 bases in between. CDR3 length equals 16 residues.

This clonotype was obtained from a female donor in good health and CMV-seronegative. V and J are TRBV11-2 and TRBJ1-5; D not certain. Sequencing input: PBMCs. CDR3 amino acids: CASSGARITTVSPQHF. The CDR3 region has the DNA TGTGCCAGCAGCGGAGCAAGGATTACTACTGTGTCGCCCCAGCATTTT. The full variable domain, its missing parts supplied by reference TRBV11-2 and TRBJ1-5, is EAGVAQSPRYKIIEKRQSVAFWCNPISGHATLYWYQQILGQGPKLLIQFQNNGVVDDSQLPKDRFSAERLKGVDSTLKIQPAKLEDSAVYLCASSGARITTVSPQHFGDGTRLSIL.